The 16 T cell receptor beta chains below come from one sample, sequenced in a study of T cell changes during pregnancy in multiple sclerosis. This table comes from immunoSEQ multiplex PCR, and its TCRdb copy is limited to in-frame clones, with some not included. The sample records some 100,000 clones, roughly 92% being singletons. This sample comprised peripheral blood, obtained in the second trimester of pregnancy. These receptors came from a female donor with multiple sclerosis, enrolled in a pregnancy study.

The rearrangement joins TRBV10-3 to TRBJ2-3; TRBD2 matches 11 bases. Germline V lookup: CDR1 ENHRY, CDR2 SYGVKD. V dropped 0 bases and J dropped 7; count of bases not matched to a gene: 3. The CDR3 has 15 amino acids. CDR3 amino acids: CAISESSGGANTQYF. CDR3 DNA: TGTGCCATCAGTGAGTCTAGCGGGGGGGCAAATACGCAGTATTTT.

The CDR3: CASIPRGVKLGNTEAFF. The DNA of the CDR3 is TGTGCCAGCATCCCCCGGGGGGTCAAACTTGGAAACACTGAAGCTTTCTTT. The chain uses TRBV27 and TRBJ1-1, with D perhaps matching TRBD1 (5 bases). The CDR3 has 17 residues. CDR1 and CDR2 (germline): MNHEY, SMNVEV (reference sequence). V was clipped by 7 bases and J by 2 bases, with 23 bases between them.

The rearrangement joins TRBV28 to TRBJ1-2; tentatively, D is TRBD1 (6 bases). The CDR3 length is 14 residues. The germline gives CDR1 MDHEN, CDR2 SYDVKM. The germline V and J ends were trimmed by 5 bases and 8 bases, with 18 bases remaining between them. CDR3 loop: CASSPLPGGRGYTF. DNA of the CDR3: TGTGCCAGCAGTCCTCTACCGGGGGGCCGGGGCTACACCTTC.

V is TRBV19 and J is TRBJ1-1, with a possible D match to TRBD1 (6 bases). V was pared by 5 bases and J by 0 bases, with 10 bases between. The CDR3 has 14 residues. Germline CDR1 is LNHDA and CDR2 is SQIVND (reference sequence). CDR3 bases: TGTGCCAGTAGTTATGGGGGCCTGAACACTGAAGCTTTCTTT. Amino acids: CASSYGGLNTEAFF. Combining the CDR3 with reference TRBV19 and TRBJ1-1 gives the whole variable domain DGGITQSPKYLFRKEGQNVTLSCEQNLNHDAMYWYRQDPGQGLRLIYYSQIVNDFQKGDIAEGYSVSREKKESFPLTVTSAQKNPTAFYLCASSYGGLNTEAFFGQGTRLTVV.

This chain joins TRBV6-5 and TRBJ2-7, with 11 bases that match TRBD1. V lost 5 bases, J lost 2 bases, and 5 bases stayed unmatched. Germline loops: CDR1 MNHEY, CDR2 SVGAGI. The CDR3 totals 15 residues. The CDR3 loop reads CASSGQGAFTYEQYF. The CDR3 DNA reads as TGTGCCAGCAGTGGACAGGGGGCTTTCACCTACGAGCAGTACTTC.

The rearrangement uses TRBV6-6 and TRBJ2-1, with a weak D call TRBD1 (5 bases). Germline-derived CDR1 and CDR2 are MNHNY and SVGAGI (reference sequence). The germline V and J ends were trimmed by 0 bases and 5 bases, with 8 bases remaining between them. The length of the CDR3 is 14 residues. For the CDR3, the DNA is TGTGCCAGCAGTTACTCGGGGCAGAACAATGAGCAGTTCTTC. Translated, it gives CASSYSGQNNEQFF.

This chain uses TRBV7-6 with TRBJ2-4; TRBD2 matches at 7 bases. Germline CDR1 and CDR2: SGHVS and FNYEAQ. The CDR3 covers 17 residues. Trimming at V came to 5 bases and at J to 3 bases, leaving 13 bases not matched to a gene. CDR3 DNA: TGTGCCAGCAGCCATCTGGGAGGGCGGGATGACAAAAACATTCAGTACTTC. Its translation is CASSHLGGRDDKNIQYF.

This clone was seen more than once but under ten times. The chain uses TRBV19 and TRBJ1-1, with a weak D call TRBD1 (5 bases). The CDR3 covers 13 residues. With 4 bases removed from V and 1 base from J, the gap between germline ends came to 7 bases. The germline gives CDR1 LNHDA, CDR2 SQIVND (reference sequence). The CDR3 sequence is CASSKGANTEAFF. DNA for the CDR3: TGTGCCAGTAGTAAAGGGGCGAACACTGAAGCTTTCTTT.

This rearrangement joins TRBV28 to TRBJ2-1, with no clear D. The V and J ends lost 5 bases and 4 bases respectively, with 12 bases between them. The germline gives CDR1 MDHEN, CDR2 SYDVKM. The CDR3 totals 14 residues. The DNA for the CDR3 is TGTGCCAGCAGTGAGGTAACTTTGTACAATGAGCAGTTCTTC. As protein: CASSEVTLYNEQFF.

This clone showed up just once. The rearrangement joins TRBV5-4 to TRBJ1-3, with 8 bases matching TRBD1. This CDR3 has 14 amino acids. Trimming at V came to 4 bases and at J to 1 base, leaving 1 base not matched to a gene. Germline V CDR1 and CDR2: SGHNT, YYREEE (reference sequence). The CDR3 nucleotides are TGTGCCAGCAGCCGACAGGGGTCTGGAAACACCATATATTTT. Residues: CASSRQGSGNTIYF. The full variable domain, rest sourced from reference TRBV5-4 and TRBJ1-3, is ETGVTQSPTHLIKTRGQQVTLRCSSQSGHNTVSWYQQALGQGPQFIFQYYREEENGRGNFPPRFSGLQFPNYSSELNVNALELDDSALYLCASSRQGSGNTIYFGEGSWLTVV.

This chain joins TRBV9 and TRBJ2-3, with a weak D call TRBD2 (5 bases). Trimming removed 5 bases from V and 4 bases from J, with 17 bases in between. The CDR3 spans 15 residues. Looked up from germline, CDR1 is SGDLS and CDR2 is YYNGEE. In DNA form, the CDR3 reads TGTGCCAGCAGTGCGGCGACTACCCAGGCAGATACGCAGTATTTT. Translation gives CASSAATTQADTQYF.

V is TRBV19 and J is TRBJ1-5; 9 bases line up with TRBD1. In germline, CDR1 is LNHDA, CDR2 SQIVND (reference sequence). CDR3 length equals 15 residues. The junction had 7 bases not matched to a gene; V was cut back by 6 bases and J by 4 bases. CDR3 in amino acids: CASSRGTGRNQPQHF. In nucleotides, the CDR3 is TGTGCCAGTAGCCGGGGGACAGGGAGAAATCAGCCCCAGCATTTT.

V is TRBV19 and J is TRBJ1-1; possibly TRBD1 for D (5 bases). This CDR3 has 12 residues. Trimming pared 8 bases from V and 4 bases from J, leaving 11 bases between. Germline lookup yields CDR1 LNHDA and CDR2 SQIVND (reference sequence). The CDR3 loop reads CASGTQGTEAFF. The CDR3 nucleotides are TGTGCCAGTGGGACTCAGGGCACTGAAGCTTTCTTT.

This chain joins TRBV11-3 and TRBJ2-1; D gene ambiguous. The germline gives CDR1 SGHNT, CDR2 YENEEA. V lost 1 base, J lost 0 bases, and 10 bases lay in between. The CDR3 has 16 amino acids. The CDR3 loop is CASSLGQYPSYNEQFF. The CDR3 bases are TGTGCCAGCAGCTTAGGCCAGTACCCCTCCTACAATGAGCAGTTCTTC.

The rearrangement uses TRBV19 and TRBJ1-1; no definite D call. The CDR3 is made up of 13 amino acids. V dropped 6 bases and J dropped 1 base, with 9 bases sitting between them. Germline V gene sequence: CDR1 LNHDA, CDR2 SQIVND (reference sequence). Here the CDR3 reads CASRAGGNTEAFF. The CDR3 bases are TGTGCCAGTAGGGCAGGAGGGAACACTGAAGCTTTCTTT.

This clone showed up just once. This chain uses TRBV30 with TRBJ2-3; 10 bases agree with TRBD2. The germline V gene has CDR1 GTSNPN and CDR2 SVGIG (reference sequence). The CDR3 length is 15 residues. The J segment lost 2 bases and the V segment lost 0 bases, leaving 2 bases of the junction unmatched. CDR3 sequence: CAWSVLAGATDTQYF. CDR3 in DNA: TGTGCCTGGAGTGTGCTAGCGGGGGCCACAGATACGCAGTATTTT.